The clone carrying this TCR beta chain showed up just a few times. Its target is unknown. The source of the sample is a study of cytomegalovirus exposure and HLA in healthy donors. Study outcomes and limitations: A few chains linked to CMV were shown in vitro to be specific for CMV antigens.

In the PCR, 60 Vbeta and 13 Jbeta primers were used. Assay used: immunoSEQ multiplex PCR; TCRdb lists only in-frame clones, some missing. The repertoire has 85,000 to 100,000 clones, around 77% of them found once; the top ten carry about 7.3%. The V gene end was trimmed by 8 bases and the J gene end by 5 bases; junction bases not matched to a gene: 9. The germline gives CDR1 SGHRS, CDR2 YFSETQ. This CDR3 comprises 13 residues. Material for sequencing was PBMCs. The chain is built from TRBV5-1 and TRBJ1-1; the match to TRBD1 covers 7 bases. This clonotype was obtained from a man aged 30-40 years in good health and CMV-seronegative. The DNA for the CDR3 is TGCGCCAGTAGACAGGGTTCGGGAACTGAAGCTTTCTTT. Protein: CASRQGSGTEAFF. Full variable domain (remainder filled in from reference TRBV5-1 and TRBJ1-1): KAGVTQTPRYLIKTRGQQVTLSCSPISGHRSVSWYQQTPGQGLQFLFEYFSETQRNKGNFPGRFSGRQFSNSRSEMNVSTLELGDSALYLCASRQGSGTEAFFGQGTRLTVV.